This T cell receptor beta chain stems from a study of T cells in Graves' hyperthyroidism and ophthalmopathy. About the research overall: Pretreatment peripheral blood was obtained at initial diagnosis.

For ophthalmopathy patients, the Clinical Activity Score was at least 3 and the NOSPECS grade at least 4; duration was under 3 months. Those patients with uncontrolled infection, other autoimmune disease, pregnancy or lactation were excluded. Study-wide points: The majority of expanded thyroid clonotypes above 0.001 also appeared in blood.

This clonotype came up many times. Its specificity is not known. RNA transcripts served as the template for amplifying TCR beta CDR3 regions. HTBI primers were the set used in a first-round RT-PCR of the TCR CDR3. TCRdb redid the calling of the multiplex PCR reads with MiXCR, one entry per CDR3 protein. The table lists a few hundred thousand distinct CDR3 sequences, approximately 15% of them singletons. The CDR3 has 13 amino acids. V was pared by 5 bases and J by 2 bases, with 8 bases between. Germline CDR1 reads MNHNS; CDR2 reads SASEGT. The chain has TRBV6-1 and TRBJ2-3; D is unresolved. Sequencing was performed on blood. The source is a woman under 40 with Graves' ophthalmopathy. The CDR3 region is CASSYTFTDTQYF. The CDR3 DNA reads TGTGCCAGCAGTTACACCTTCACAGATACGCAGTATTTT.